One sample yielded the 24 T cell receptor beta chains listed below, sequenced in a study of neoadjuvant anti-PD-1 for oral cavity cancer (dated by TCRdb to the early 2020s). Taken with the paper, the label for time point translates to: before neoadjuvant nivolumab. Library construction relied on the immunoSEQ multiplex PCR assay. Sourced from immuneACCESS, this table was stored by TCRdb with only in-frame sequences that have V and J called. A share of the clones is absent; for the studies checked, an unresolved V gene accounts for under half, and the remainder has no known explanation. The sample table shows approximately 12,000 clones, and about 67% are seen once. The top ten hold almost 7% of the sample. Sequencing was performed on tumor tissue, taken before nivolumab (anti-PD-1) treatment. These receptors were collected from a person between 35 and 79 years old with oral cavity squamous cell carcinoma. The donor label of this sample is uncertain.

The chain joins TRBV5-5 to TRBJ1-5, with 9 bases identical to TRBD1. The CDR3 loop spans 14 amino acids. The junction had 6 bases not matched to a gene; V was cut back by 5 bases and J by 6 bases. CDR1 and CDR2 from the germline V gene are SGHKS and YYEKEE (reference sequence). CDR3: CASRAGTGTQPQHF. CDR3 DNA sequence: TGTGCCAGCAGGGCCGGGACAGGGACTCAGCCCCAGCATTTT. Based on the CDR3 plus reference TRBV5-5 and TRBJ1-5, the full variable domain is DAGVTQSPTHLIKTRGQQVTLRCSPISGHKSVSWYQQVLGQGPQFIFQYYEKEERGRGNFPDRFSARQFPNYSSELNVNALLLGDSALYLCASRAGTGTQPQHFGDGTRLSIL.

This rearrangement joins TRBV6-6 to TRBJ2-5; 7 bases are shared with TRBD1. This CDR3 spans 12 amino acids. The V segment lost 8 bases and the J segment 4 bases; nucleotides outside the gene matches: 4. Germline V gene data show CDR1 as MNHNY and CDR2 as SVGAGI (reference sequence). The CDR3: CASADRVETQYF. CDR3 bases: TGTGCCAGCGCCGACAGGGTAGAGACCCAGTACTTC.

The CDR3 bases are TGTGCCAGCAGTACAATTGTAAGACTAGCGGCTACCTACGAGCAGTACTTC. Translating it yields CASSTIVRLAATYEQYF. The chain employs TRBV28 and TRBJ2-7; 9 bases line up with TRBD2. This CDR3 comprises 17 residues. J gave up 2 bases and V 5 bases, and 13 bases lay outside the gene matches. The germline V gene has CDR1 MDHEN and CDR2 SYDVKM.

The V call is TRBV4-2, the J call TRBJ2-7; TRBD2 agrees at 10 bases. J lost 2 bases, V lost 1 base, and 2 bases had no gene match. This CDR3 has 15 amino acids. The V gene's germline CDR1 is LGHNA and CDR2 YNFKEQ. The CDR3, as DNA: TGTGCCAGCAGCCAAGGCCTAGCGGGGGCCTACGAGCAGTACTTC. It translates to CASSQGLAGAYEQYF.

The CDR3 DNA is TGTGCCAGCAGCTTAGAGGCAGCCTATGGCTACACCTTC. Protein product: CASSLEAAYGYTF. V is TRBV7-9 and J is TRBJ1-2; no definite D call. Germline CDR1 and CDR2: SEHNR and FQNEAQ (reference sequence). The CDR3 covers 13 residues. V lost 1 base and J lost 4, with 7 bases in between.

The chain joins TRBV5-1 to TRBJ1-1; D remains ambiguous. V shed 2 bases and J shed 4 bases, with 9 bases lying between them. The length of the CDR3 is 13 residues. CDR1 is SGHRS and CDR2 is YFSETQ in the germline V gene. DNA for the CDR3: TGCGCCAGCAGCTTAGGGAGCAGCACTGAAGCTTTCTTT. Amino acid sequence: CASSLGSSTEAFF. The full variable domain, its missing parts supplied by reference TRBV5-1 and TRBJ1-1, is KAGVTQTPRYLIKTRGQQVTLSCSPISGHRSVSWYQQTPGQGLQFLFEYFSETQRNKGNFPGRFSGRQFSNSRSEMNVSTLELGDSALYLCASSLGSSTEAFFGQGTRLTVV.

The chain links TRBV27 to TRBJ2-7; D possibly corresponds to TRBD2 (7 bases). Germline CDR1 is MNHEY and CDR2 is SMNVEV (reference sequence). V was cut by 5 bases and J by 5 bases, with 19 bases left in between. The CDR3 length is 15 residues. The CDR3 bases are TGTGCCAGCAGTCTCCGAAGGGGGGGGGTCGACGAGCAGTACTTC. Amino acids: CASSLRRGGVDEQYF.

This clone was observed a handful of times. This chain links TRBV6-6 with TRBJ1-1, with D hard to call. The CDR3 extends over 12 amino acids. CDR1 and CDR2 (germline): MNHNY, SVGAGI (reference sequence). Trimming took 3 bases from V and 5 from J, leaving 7 bases between them. In nucleotides, the CDR3 is TGTGCCAGCAGTTATCTCGGGACTGAAGCTTTCTTT. This codes for CASSYLGTEAFF.

The chain uses TRBV5-4 and TRBJ2-7, with D unresolved. Germline CDR1 is SGHNT and CDR2 is YYREEE (reference sequence). The CDR3 runs to 9 residues. V lost 6 bases and J lost 4, with 2 bases in between. CDR3 in DNA: TGTGCCAGCACTTACGAGCAGTACTTC. Protein product: CASTYEQYF.

In its sample, this clone ranks as medium-sized. This chain connects TRBV10-2 to TRBJ1-1; D unclear. This CDR3 has 11 residues. CDR1 is WSHSY, CDR2 SAAADI, per germline. Trimming cost V 6 bases and J 6 bases, with 8 bases left between them. The CDR3 DNA reads TGCGCCAGCAGACATGGACCTGAAGCTTTCTTT. This encodes CASRHGPEAFF.

This chain uses TRBV6-4 with TRBJ2-3; TRBD1 agrees at 8 bases. This CDR3 has 13 residues. Trimming took 6 bases from V and 5 from J; bases not matched to a gene: 4. The germline gives CDR1 MRHNA, CDR2 SNTAGT. The DNA for the CDR3 is TGTGCCAGCAGCCGGGACAGGCAAGATACGCAGTATTTT. Its protein product is CASSRDRQDTQYF.

The chain recombines TRBV15 with TRBJ1-4, with TRBD1 as a possible D gene (6 bases). Per the germline V gene, CDR1 is LNHNV and CDR2 is YYDKDF (reference sequence). V gave up 4 bases and J gave up 2 bases, with 17 bases separating them. The CDR3 loop spans 17 amino acids. The CDR3 reads CATSKQGHGRTNEKLFF. CDR3 DNA sequence: TGTGCCACCAGCAAACAGGGCCACGGGCGGACTAATGAAAAACTGTTTTTT. The complete variable domain, with remaining parts taken from reference TRBV15 and TRBJ1-4, reads DAMVIQNPRYQVTQFGKPVTLSCSQTLNHNVMYWYQQKSSQAPKLLFHYYDKDFNNEADTPDNFQSRRPNTSFCFLDIRSPGLGDTAMYLCATSKQGHGRTNEKLFFGSGTQLSVL.

The rearrangement uses TRBV10-1 and TRBJ2-3, with TRBD1 identical over 7 bases. The trim removed 8 bases at V and 5 bases at J, leaving 4 bases unmatched. CDR1 and CDR2 from the germline V gene are WNHNN and SYGVQD (reference sequence). This CDR3 comprises 12 residues. DNA of the CDR3: TGCGCCAGCTCACAGGGGAGAGATACGCAGTATTTT. It yields the protein CASSQGRDTQYF.

CDR3 nucleotide sequence: TGTGCCAGCTCACCACTCCGGGACGCCATCTATGGCTACACCTTC. It specifies CASSPLRDAIYGYTF. The chain is built from TRBV18 and TRBJ1-2; tentative D call: TRBD1 (5 bases). CDR1 is KGHSH and CDR2 is LQKENI in the germline V gene. Trimming stripped 1 base from V and 4 bases from J, with 13 bases between. The CDR3 has 15 residues.

This clone was detected only a few times. V is TRBV5-6 and J is TRBJ1-4, with a weak D call TRBD1 (5 bases). The V gene's germline CDR1 is SGHDT and CDR2 YYEEEE. The V end was cut by 6 bases, the J end by 10 bases, with 19 bases between. CDR3 length equals 14 residues. CDR3 protein: CASTLGVFEGKLFF. CDR3 in DNA: TGTGCCAGCACCTTAGGGGTCTTCGAGGGAAAACTGTTTTTT.

The chain employs TRBV5-5 and TRBJ1-2, with TRBD1 as a possible D gene (6 bases). This CDR3 has 15 amino acids. Trimming took 0 bases from V and 2 from J, leaving 11 bases between them. CDR1 is SGHKS, CDR2 YYEKEE, per germline (reference sequence). CDR3 DNA: TGTGCCAGCAGCTTGGGGCCCAGGGGCAACTATGGCTACACCTTC. Translating gives CASSLGPRGNYGYTF.

The V call is TRBV18, the J call TRBJ2-1; 7 nucleotides align to TRBD1. The germline gives CDR1 KGHSH, CDR2 LQKENI. CDR3 length: 17 residues. The V segment lost 3 bases and the J segment 0 bases; nucleotides outside the gene matches: 8. The CDR3 DNA follows: TGTGCCAGCTCACCCGGACAGGCCTCGAGCTCCTACAATGAGCAGTTCTTC. It codes for CASSPGQASSSYNEQFF.

The chain joins TRBV6-6 to TRBJ2-1, with 11 bases lining up with TRBD1. The CDR3 sequence is 16 residues long. Per germline, CDR1 MNHNY and CDR2 SVGAGI (reference sequence). V was clipped by 6 bases and J by 6 bases; unmatched bases: 10. Written as DNA, the CDR3 is TGTGCCAGCAGACCCCCGGGAGGGACAGGGGGCAATGAGCAGTTCTTC. Translation: CASRPPGGTGGNEQFF.

The chain employs TRBV30 and TRBJ2-4; D assignment may be TRBD1 or TRBD2 (5 bases each). V shed 5 bases and J shed 13 bases, with 15 bases lying between them. Germline values: CDR1 GTSNPN, CDR2 SVGIG (reference sequence). The CDR3 runs to 11 residues. CDR3 amino acids: CAWAGTAEQYF. The CDR3 DNA reads as TGTGCCTGGGCTGGGACGGCAGAGCAGTACTTC.

The genes are TRBV6-6 and TRBJ1-2; D gene uncertain. Deletions cut 5 bases from V and 3 bases from J, with 1 base between. The CDR3 runs 10 residues. Germline V gene lookup returns CDR1 MNHNY and CDR2 SVGAGI (reference sequence). The CDR3: CASSDYGYTF. The CDR3 DNA sequence: TGTGCCAGCAGTGACTATGGCTACACCTTC.

This chain links TRBV11-3 with TRBJ2-3; tentative D call: TRBD2 (9 bases). The germline CDR1 and CDR2 sequences are SGHNT and YENEEA. V was trimmed by 6 bases and J by 6 bases, leaving 19 bases between them. The CDR3 is made up of 15 amino acids. The CDR3, as DNA: TGTGCCAGCAGTCCTAGCGGGACAGGAGGGGATACGCAGTATTTT. It encodes CASSPSGTGGDTQYF.

The genes are TRBV6-5 and TRBJ1-1; 8 nucleotides line up with TRBD1. Germline CDR1 is MNHEY and CDR2 is SVGAGI. The ends lost 4 bases at V and 1 base at J; junction bases unmatched: 2. The CDR3 totals 14 residues. The CDR3 protein is CASSWTGPNTEAFF. CDR3 nucleotides: TGTGCCAGCAGTTGGACAGGGCCGAACACTGAAGCTTTCTTT.

This rearrangement joins TRBV5-1 to TRBJ2-3; no clear D. The CDR3 covers 12 residues. Germline CDR1 SGHRS, CDR2 YFSETQ. The V and J ends lost 2 bases and 2 bases respectively, with 3 bases between them. The CDR3 sequence: CASSLNTDTQYF. For the CDR3, the DNA is TGCGCCAGCAGCTTAAACACAGATACGCAGTATTTT. The full variable domain, completed using reference TRBV5-1 and TRBJ2-3, is KAGVTQTPRYLIKTRGQQVTLSCSPISGHRSVSWYQQTPGQGLQFLFEYFSETQRNKGNFPGRFSGRQFSNSRSEMNVSTLELGDSALYLCASSLNTDTQYFGPGTRLTVL.

Concerning this clone: One junction end disagrees with the germline gene, perhaps due to a read error. V gene TRBV7-7 combines with J gene TRBJ2-2; no firm D call. Germline CDR1 and CDR2: SSHAT and FNYEAQ (reference sequence). The CDR3 is made up of 13 amino acids. The CDR3 region is CASSLSTDGKLFF. The CDR3 DNA sequence: TGTGCTAGCAGCTTAAGCACGGATGGAAAGCTGTTTTTT.